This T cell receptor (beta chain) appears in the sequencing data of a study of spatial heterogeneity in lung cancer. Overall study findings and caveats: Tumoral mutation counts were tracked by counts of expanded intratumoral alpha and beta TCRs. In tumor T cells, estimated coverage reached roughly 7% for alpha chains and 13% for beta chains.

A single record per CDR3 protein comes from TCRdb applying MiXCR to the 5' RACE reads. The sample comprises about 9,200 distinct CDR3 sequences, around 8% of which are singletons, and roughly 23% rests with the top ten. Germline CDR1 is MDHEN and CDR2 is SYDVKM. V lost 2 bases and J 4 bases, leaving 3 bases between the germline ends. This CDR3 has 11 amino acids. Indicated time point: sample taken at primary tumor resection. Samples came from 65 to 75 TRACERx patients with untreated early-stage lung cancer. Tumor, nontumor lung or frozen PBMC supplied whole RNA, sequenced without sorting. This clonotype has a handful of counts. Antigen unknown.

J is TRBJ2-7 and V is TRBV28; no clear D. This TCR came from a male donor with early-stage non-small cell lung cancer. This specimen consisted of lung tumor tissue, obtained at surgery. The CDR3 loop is CASSLRYEQYF. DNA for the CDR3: TGTGCCAGCAGTTTACGGTACGAGCAGTACTTC.